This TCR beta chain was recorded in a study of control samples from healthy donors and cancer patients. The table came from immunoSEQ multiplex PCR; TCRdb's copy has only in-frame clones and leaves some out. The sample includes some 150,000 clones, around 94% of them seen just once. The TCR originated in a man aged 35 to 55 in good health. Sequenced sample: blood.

CDR3 loop: CASRTTGRGTEAFF. The DNA for the CDR3 is TGTGCCAGCAGAACTACAGGGAGAGGCACTGAAGCTTTCTTT. J is TRBJ1-1 and V is TRBV5-4, with a possible D match to TRBD1 (6 bases). The ends were cut back, 5 bases at V and 4 bases at J, with 15 bases in the middle. The CDR3 length is 14 residues. CDR1 SGHNT and CDR2 YYREEE come from the germline V gene (reference sequence).